This entry features one T cell receptor (beta chain) sequence. Its matching antigen is unknown. This record comes from a study of OX40 agonist ivuxolimab in advanced cancers. Whole-study context: Intravenous ivuxolimab at 0.01 to 10 mg/kg was given to patients every 2 weeks. Partial responses, seen in three patients, involved one hepatocellular carcinoma and two cutaneous melanomas.

Trimming cost V 3 bases and J 3 bases, with 16 bases left between them. The germline V gene has CDR1 KGHSH and CDR2 LQKENI. This CDR3 has 16 amino acids. Whole-study findings and limits: With doses of 0.1 to 3.0 mg/kg, CD4+ and CD8+ blood T cells had undergone clonal expansion by week 6.

Produced via immunoSEQ multiplex PCR; TCRdb's table is partial and in-frame only. The profile shows around 9,300 clones, roughly 90% of them singletons. The sequence was obtained from an adult with an advanced solid tumor such as melanoma, head and neck, liver or kidney cancer. This chain links TRBV18 with TRBJ2-3, with D unresolved. Sequences were derived from CD4+ or CD8+ T cells sorted from blood, sampled in a trial of the OX40 agonist ivuxolimab. The CDR3 loop reads CASSPSASPGTDTQYF. For the CDR3, the DNA is TGTGCCAGCTCACCGAGCGCGAGTCCCGGAACAGATACGCAGTATTTT.